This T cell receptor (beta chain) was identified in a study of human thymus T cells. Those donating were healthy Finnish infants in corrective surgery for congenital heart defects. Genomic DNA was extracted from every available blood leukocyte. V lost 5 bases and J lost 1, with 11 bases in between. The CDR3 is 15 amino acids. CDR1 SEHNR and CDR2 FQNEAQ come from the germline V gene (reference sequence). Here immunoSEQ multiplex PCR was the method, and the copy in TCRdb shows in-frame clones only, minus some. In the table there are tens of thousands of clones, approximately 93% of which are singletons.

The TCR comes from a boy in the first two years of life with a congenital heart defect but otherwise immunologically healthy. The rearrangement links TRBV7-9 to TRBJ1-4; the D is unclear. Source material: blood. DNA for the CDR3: TGTGCCAGCAGCCCACCGTCTGGAACTAATGAAAAACTGTTTTTT. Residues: CASSPPSGTNEKLFF.